This is a list of T cell receptor beta chains from one sample in a study of blood T cell repertoires in COVID-19. Libraries were prepared by immunoSEQ multiplex PCR; TCRdb keeps only in-frame clonotypes and omits some of them. The sample holds around 100,000 clones, about four fifths seen once. The specimen was peripheral blood. These receptors all stem from a man aged 70-80 years with active or convalescent COVID-19. Both conserved end residues are part of each CDR3. A D gene is named only where the DNA matches it firmly. The size field is filled for only some rows; it gives once, few, many or a size class.

>TRBV20-1|TRBJ2-7|-|-
TGCAGTGCTAGCCCCACCTACGAGCAGTACTTC
CSASPTYEQYF
>TRBV9|TRBJ2-2|-|-
TGTGCCAGCAGCCAACGACTAATTAACACCGGGGAGCTGTTTTTT
CASSQRLINTGELFF
>TRBV11-2|TRBJ1-5|TRBD1|-
TGTGCCAGCAGCTTAGGAGACAGGGGTGTAGAGCCCCAGCATTTT
CASSLGDRGVEPQHF
>TRBV5-4|TRBJ1-1|TRBD1|-
TGTGCCAGCAGCGGACCGGGACAGGGGTGGACTGAAGCTTTCTTT
CASSGPGQGWTEAFF
>TRBV4-1|TRBJ2-1|-|-
TGCGCCAGCAGTCCAATCACCCGAGGACTGTACAATGAGCAGTTCTTC
CASSPITRGLYNEQFF
>TRBV27|TRBJ1-5|-|-
TGTGCCAGCAGTTTAGGTCGGGGGCAGCCCCAGCATTTT
CASSLGRGQPQHF
>TRBV18|TRBJ1-4|-|-
TGTGCCAGCTCACCGGGGGCACCTAATGAAAAACTGTTTTTT
CASSPGAPNEKLFF
>TRBV19|TRBJ2-3|TRBD1|-
TGTGCCAGTAGTATGGGAGGCGGGACAGGGGCATTGCGAGATACGCAGTATTTT
CASSMGGGTGALRDTQYF
>TRBV6-5|TRBJ1-6|-|-
TGTGCCAGCAGAATGATGACTACTGAGGCTTCACCCCTCCACTTT
CASRMMTTEASPLHF
>TRBV5-1|TRBJ2-1|-|-
TGCGCCAGCAGAACGACCCAGGGGGGAAATGAGCAGTTCTTC
CASRTTQGGNEQFF
>TRBV18|TRBJ2-7|TRBD2|-
TGTGCCAGCTCACCCGGGACTAGCGGATACGAGCAGTACTTC
CASSPGTSGYEQYF
>TRBV4-1|TRBJ1-1|-|-
TGCGCCAGCAGCCAAGAACACACCGTAAACACTGAAGCTTTCTTT
CASSQEHTVNTEAFF
>TRBV13|TRBJ2-4|TRBD2|-
TGTGCCAGCAGCTTAGGGGCGGGGGAAGCCAAAAACATTCAGTACTTC
CASSLGAGEAKNIQYF
>TRBV19|TRBJ1-3|-|-
TGTGCCAGTAACTATTTGGGCTCTGGAAACACCATATATTTT
CASNYLGSGNTIYF
>TRBV30|TRBJ1-5|TRBD1|-
TGTGCCTGGAGTACAGGGGGGAATCAGCCCCAGCATTTT
CAWSTGGNQPQHF
>TRBV4-2|TRBJ2-3|-|-
TGTGCCAGCAGCCAAGATCTCCGGTCGAGGGGACTGTCAGATACGCAGTATTTT
CASSQDLRSRGLSDTQYF
>TRBV5-1|TRBJ2-1|TRBD1|-
TGCGCCAGCAGCTTGGAGGCAGGGGGCTACAATGAGCAGTTCTTC
CASSLEAGGYNEQFF
>TRBV5-1|TRBJ2-7|TRBD2|-
TGCGCCAGCAGCTATGGGACTAGCGGGGGAATGGGGGAGCAGTACTTC
CASSYGTSGGMGEQYF
>TRBV9|TRBJ2-1|TRBD2|-
TGTGCCAGCAGCCCCACCCCGACTAGCGGGGGGACCAATGAGCAGTTCTTC
CASSPTPTSGGTNEQFF
>TRBV19|TRBJ1-1|-|-
TGTGCCAGTAGTATAGCGGCAGGCCTGAACACTGAAGCTTTCTTT
CASSIAAGLNTEAFF
>TRBV2|TRBJ1-6|-|-
TGTGCCAGCGGAAAGCAGGGGATGGATTCACCCCTCCACTTT
CASGKQGMDSPLHF
>TRBV2|TRBJ2-2|-|-
TGTGCCAGCAGAGCCCGGACGGGGAAATCTCAGACCGGGGAGCTGTTTTTT
CASRARTGKSQTGELFF
>TRBV28|TRBJ1-2|-|-
TGTGCCAGTCAGGGTGGCTATGGCTACACCTTC
CASQGGYGYTF
>TRBV18|TRBJ2-6|TRBD1|-
TGTGCCAGCTCACCGACGACAGGGGCCGGGGCCAACGTCCTGACTTTC
CASSPTTGAGANVLTF
>TRBV28|TRBJ1-2|-|-
TGTGCCGTTTTTACCCTGGGACACCCTGAGGGCTACACCTTC
CAVFTLGHPEGYTF
>TRBV14|TRBJ1-1|-|-
TGTGCCAGCAGCCAGGACACGCCGAACACTGAAGCTTTCTTT
CASSQDTPNTEAFF
>TRBV29-1|TRBJ1-1|TRBD1|once
TGCAGCTATCTGACAGGGTTCAATGAAGCTTTCTTT
CSYLTGFNEAFF
>TRBV5-1|TRBJ2-7|-|-
TGCGCCAGCACGATGGCCCCGGCGGGCGAGCAGTACTTC
CASTMAPAGEQYF
>TRBV7-8|TRBJ1-1|TRBD1|-
TGTGCCAGCAGCGTAGCCGGGACAGCGGGTGAAGCTTTCTTT
CASSVAGTAGEAFF
>TRBV7-2|TRBJ1-5|-|few
TGTGCCAGCAGCCCCCAGGGAACTAGCAATCAGCCCCAGCATTTT
CASSPQGTSNQPQHF
>TRBV12-3/TRBV12-4|TRBJ2-5|-|-
TGTGCCAGCGTCGGGGGAGAGCAGACCCAGTACTTC
CASVGGEQTQYF
>TRBV6-5|TRBJ1-2|-|-
TGTGCCAGCAGGACTACAGGGAACTATGGCTACACCTTC
CASRTTGNYGYTF
>TRBV18|TRBJ2-7|TRBD1|-
TGTGCCAGCTCCGACAGGGCTCACTCCTACGAGCAGTACTTC
CASSDRAHSYEQYF
>TRBV2|TRBJ2-1|TRBD2|-
TGTGCCAGCAGTCTTCGATCGGGGAGGGTTGGAAATGAGCAGTTCTTC
CASSLRSGRVGNEQFF
>TRBV6-2/TRBV6-3|TRBJ2-3|TRBD2|-
TGTGCCAGCAGTTACCCGACGGGACTAGCGGGGCCAGATACGCAGTATTTT
CASSYPTGLAGPDTQYF
>TRBV19|TRBJ2-3|TRBD2|-
TGTGCCAGTAGTACGTACTTTAAAAGCGGAGGGGAGGGTACGCAGTATTTT
CASSTYFKSGGEGTQYF
>TRBV12-3/TRBV12-4|TRBJ1-2|-|-
TGTGCCAGCAGTCCGGGGGGCTATGGCTACACCTTC
CASSPGGYGYTF
>TRBV3-1/TRBV3-2|TRBJ2-7|TRBD1|-
TGTGCCACCTCAAACTACAGGACAGGGGGCTACGAGCAGTACTTC
CATSNYRTGGYEQYF
>TRBV5-1|TRBJ2-7|-|-
TGCGCCAGCAGCTTGCAGGGAATGGACAACGAGCAGTACTTC
CASSLQGMDNEQYF
>TRBV7-2|TRBJ2-2|-|-
TGTGCCAGCAGCTTACAGGGCCACACCGGGGAGCTGTTTTTT
CASSLQGHTGELFF
>TRBV28|TRBJ2-2|TRBD2|-
TGTGCCAGCAGTTTCGGGGGGGGCGGGGAGCTGTTTTTT
CASSFGGGGELFF
>TRBV5-1|TRBJ2-7|-|-
TGCGCCAGCAGGTCGGCCTCAACCACGACTTGGGAGCAGTACTTC
CASRSASTTTWEQYF
>TRBV10-3|TRBJ2-1|TRBD2|-
TGTGCCATCAGTGGCAACCCCGGACTAGCGGGGGGCAATGAGCAGTTCTTC
CAISGNPGLAGGNEQFF
>TRBV5-8|TRBJ1-2|TRBD1|-
TGTGCCAGCAATCTGGGACAGAGAGAAAAAGGCTACACCTTC
CASNLGQREKGYTF
>TRBV4-2|TRBJ2-3|TRBD2|-
TGTGCCAGCAGCCAAGGAGCGGGAGCGGGGGCCGATACGCAGTATTTT
CASSQGAGAGADTQYF
>TRBV28|TRBJ2-7|TRBD1|-
TGTGCCAGCAGTGACAGGGACTACGAGCAGTACTTC
CASSDRDYEQYF
>TRBV6-5|TRBJ1-1|-|-
TGTGCCAGCAGTTACGACGGTCGGGAGGACACTGAAGCTTTCTTT
CASSYDGREDTEAFF
>TRBV6-5|TRBJ1-3|TRBD1|once
TGTGCCAGCAGTAAACAGGGGGCGTTAAACACCATATATTTT
CASSKQGALNTIYF
>TRBV10-3|TRBJ1-4|-|-
TGTGCCATTTCTTCTGAAAAACTGTTTTTT
CAISSEKLFF
>TRBV7-8|TRBJ2-1|-|-
TGTGCCAGCAGCGCCCGGACGGGGGACAATGAGCAGTTCTTC
CASSARTGDNEQFF
>TRBV6-5|TRBJ2-1|-|few
TGTGCCAGCAGAAAACGTGGGTACCCCTCGGGTGAGCAGTTCTTC
CASRKRGYPSGEQFF